This T cell receptor beta chain emerged from a study of response to subunit inactivated influenza vaccine. V was pared by 6 bases and J by 3 bases, with 7 bases of the junction left unmatched. The germline V gene encodes CDR1 WNHNN and CDR2 SYGVQD (reference sequence). The CDR3 covers 15 residues. MiXCR was run by TCRdb on the RT-PCR reads, yielding one entry per CDR3 protein. The data hold approximately 700,000 distinct CDR3 sequences, with less than 20% observed a single time. This clonotype was recorded at least ten times. This clonotype was sampled from a man aged 50 to 59 who received an inactivated influenza vaccine. The rearrangement links TRBV10-1 to TRBJ2-1; TRBD2 agrees at 8 bases. Material: PBMCs from blood, obtained about 12 days after vaccination. DNA of the CDR3: TGCGCCAGCAGACCCTCTAGCGGGTGCTACAATGAGCAGTTCTTC. This encodes CASRPSSGCYNEQFF.